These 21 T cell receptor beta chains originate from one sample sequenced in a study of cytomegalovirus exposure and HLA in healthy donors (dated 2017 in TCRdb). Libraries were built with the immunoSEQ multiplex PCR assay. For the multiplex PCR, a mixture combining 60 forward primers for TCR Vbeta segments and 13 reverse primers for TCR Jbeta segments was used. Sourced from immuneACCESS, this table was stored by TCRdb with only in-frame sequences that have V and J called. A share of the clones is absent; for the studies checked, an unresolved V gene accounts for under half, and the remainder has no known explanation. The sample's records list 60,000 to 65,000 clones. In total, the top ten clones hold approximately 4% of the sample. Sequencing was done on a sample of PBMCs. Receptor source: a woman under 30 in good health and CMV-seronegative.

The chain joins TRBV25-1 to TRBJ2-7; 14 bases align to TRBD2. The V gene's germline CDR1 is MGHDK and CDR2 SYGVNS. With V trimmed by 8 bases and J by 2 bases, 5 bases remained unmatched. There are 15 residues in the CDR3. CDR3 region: CASCGTSGGTYEQYF. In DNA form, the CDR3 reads TGTGCCAGCTGCGGGACTAGCGGGGGCACCTACGAGCAGTACTTC.

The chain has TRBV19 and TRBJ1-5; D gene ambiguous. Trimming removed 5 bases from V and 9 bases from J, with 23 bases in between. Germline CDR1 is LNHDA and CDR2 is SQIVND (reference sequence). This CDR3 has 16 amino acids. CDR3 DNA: TGTGCCAGTAGTCTTCATACAGAGCTAAATCAGTGGCCCCAGCATTTT. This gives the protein CASSLHTELNQWPQHF.

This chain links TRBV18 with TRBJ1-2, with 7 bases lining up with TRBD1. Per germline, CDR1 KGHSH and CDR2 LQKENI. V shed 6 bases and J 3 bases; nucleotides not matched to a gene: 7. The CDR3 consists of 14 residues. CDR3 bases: TGTGCCAGCTCTCACGGACAGGCTGACTATGGCTACACCTTC. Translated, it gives CASSHGQADYGYTF.

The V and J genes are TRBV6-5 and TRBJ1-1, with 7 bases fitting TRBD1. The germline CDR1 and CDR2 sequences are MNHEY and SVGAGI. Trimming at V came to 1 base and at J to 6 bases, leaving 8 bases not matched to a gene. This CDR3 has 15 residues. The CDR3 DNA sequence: TGTGCCAGCAGTTACTGGGGCAGGGGGAGCGCTGAAGCTTTCTTT. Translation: CASSYWGRGSAEAFF.

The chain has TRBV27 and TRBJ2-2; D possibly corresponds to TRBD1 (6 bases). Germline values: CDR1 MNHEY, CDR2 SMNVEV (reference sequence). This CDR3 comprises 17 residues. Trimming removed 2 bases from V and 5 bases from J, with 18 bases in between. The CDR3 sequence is CASSLRVVRGGTGELFF. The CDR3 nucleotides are TGTGCCAGCAGTTTAAGGGTTGTCAGGGGCGGAACCGGGGAGCTGTTTTTT.

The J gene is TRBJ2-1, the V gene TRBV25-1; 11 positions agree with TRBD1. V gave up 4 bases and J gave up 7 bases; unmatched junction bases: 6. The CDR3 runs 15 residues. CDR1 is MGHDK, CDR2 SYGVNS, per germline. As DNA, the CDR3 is TGTGCCAGCAGTGGGGGGACAGGGGGATGGAATGAGCAGTTCTTC. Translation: CASSGGTGGWNEQFF. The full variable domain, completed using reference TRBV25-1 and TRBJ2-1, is EADIYQTPRYLVIGTGKKITLECSQTMGHDKMYWYQQDPGMELHLIHYSYGVNSTEKGDLSSESTVSRIRTEHFPLTLESARPSHTSQYLCASSGGTGGWNEQFFGPGTRLTVL.

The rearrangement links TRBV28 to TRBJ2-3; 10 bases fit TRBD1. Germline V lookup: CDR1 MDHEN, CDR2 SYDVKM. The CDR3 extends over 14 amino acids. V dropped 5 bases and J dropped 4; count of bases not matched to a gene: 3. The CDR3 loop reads CASSRQGASDTQYF. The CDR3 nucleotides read TGTGCCAGCAGTCGACAGGGGGCGTCAGATACGCAGTATTTT. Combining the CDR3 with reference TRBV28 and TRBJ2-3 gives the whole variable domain DVKVTQSSRYLVKRTGEKVFLECVQDMDHENMFWYRQDPGLGLRLIYFSYDVKMKEKGDIPEGYSVSREKKERFSLILESASTNQTSMYLCASSRQGASDTQYFGPGTRLTVL.

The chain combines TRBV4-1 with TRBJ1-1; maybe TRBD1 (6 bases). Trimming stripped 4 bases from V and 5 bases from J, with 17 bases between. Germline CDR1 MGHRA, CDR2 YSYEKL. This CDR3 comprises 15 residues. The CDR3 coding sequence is TGCGCCAGCAGCCGGACACAGGGAATCGGGACTGAAGCTTTCTTT. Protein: CASSRTQGIGTEAFF.

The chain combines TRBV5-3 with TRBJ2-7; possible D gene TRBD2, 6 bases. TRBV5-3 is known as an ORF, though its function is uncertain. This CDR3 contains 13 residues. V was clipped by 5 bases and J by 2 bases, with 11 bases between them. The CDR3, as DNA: TGTGCCAGAAGATCTACGGGGGCCTACGAGCAGTACTTC. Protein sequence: CARRSTGAYEQYF.

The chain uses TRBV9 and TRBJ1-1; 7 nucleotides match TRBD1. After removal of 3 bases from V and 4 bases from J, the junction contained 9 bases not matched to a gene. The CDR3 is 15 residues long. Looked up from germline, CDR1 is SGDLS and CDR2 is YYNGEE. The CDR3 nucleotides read TGTGCCAGCAGCGCCACCGGGACAGCCCCCACTGAAGCTTTCTTT. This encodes CASSATGTAPTEAFF. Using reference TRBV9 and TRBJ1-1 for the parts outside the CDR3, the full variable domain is DSGVTQTPKHLITATGQRVTLRCSPRSGDLSVYWYQQSLDQGLQFLIQYYNGEERAKGNILERFSAQQFPDLHSELNLSSLELGDSALYFCASSATGTAPTEAFFGQGTRLTVV.

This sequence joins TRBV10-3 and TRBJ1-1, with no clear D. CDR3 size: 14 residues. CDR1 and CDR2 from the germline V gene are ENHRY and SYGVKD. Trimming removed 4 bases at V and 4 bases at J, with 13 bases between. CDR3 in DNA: TGTGCCATCAGTGCCGGTCTGGCGGGCACTGAAGCTTTCTTT. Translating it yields CAISAGLAGTEAFF.

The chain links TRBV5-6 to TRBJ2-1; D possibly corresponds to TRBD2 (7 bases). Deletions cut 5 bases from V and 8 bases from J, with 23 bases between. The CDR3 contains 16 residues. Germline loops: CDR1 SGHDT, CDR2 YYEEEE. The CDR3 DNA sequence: TGTGCCAGCAGTTATCAGTTGGGGGGGCACTTCGATGAGCAGTTCTTC. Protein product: CASSYQLGGHFDEQFF.

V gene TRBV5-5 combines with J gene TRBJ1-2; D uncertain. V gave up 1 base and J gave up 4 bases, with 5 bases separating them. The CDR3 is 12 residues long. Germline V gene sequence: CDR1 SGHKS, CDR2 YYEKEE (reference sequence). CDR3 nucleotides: TGTGCCAGCAGCTTGCAGGTCTATGGCTACACCTTC. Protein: CASSLQVYGYTF.

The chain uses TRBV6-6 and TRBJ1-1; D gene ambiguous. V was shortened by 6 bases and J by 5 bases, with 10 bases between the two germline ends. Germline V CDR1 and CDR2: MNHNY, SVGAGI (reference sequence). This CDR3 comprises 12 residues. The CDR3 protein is CASRSSETEAFF. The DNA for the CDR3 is TGTGCCAGCAGATCATCGGAGACTGAAGCTTTCTTT.

The CDR3 is CASSQQWGTGGETQYF. The DNA for the CDR3 is TGCGCCAGCAGTCAACAGTGGGGGACAGGTGGAGAGACCCAGTACTTC. This chain joins TRBV23-1 and TRBJ2-5; 8 positions match TRBD1. TRBV23-1 is treated as an ORF (open reading frame) with a function not yet certain. There are 16 residues in the CDR3. The ends lost 2 bases at V and 4 bases at J; junction bases unmatched: 9.

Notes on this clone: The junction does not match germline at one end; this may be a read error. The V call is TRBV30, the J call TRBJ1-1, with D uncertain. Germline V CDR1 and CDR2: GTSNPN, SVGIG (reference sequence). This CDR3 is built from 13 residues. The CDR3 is CAWSVNWATEDFF. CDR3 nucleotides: TGTGCCTGGAGTGTAAATTGGGCCACTGAAGATTTCTTT. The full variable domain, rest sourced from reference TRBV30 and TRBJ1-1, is SQTIHQWPATLVQPVGSPLSLECTVEGTSNPNLYWYRQAAGRGLQLLFYSVGIGQISSEVPQNLSASRPQDRQFILSSKKLLLSDSGFYLCAWSVNWATEDFFGQGTRLTVV.

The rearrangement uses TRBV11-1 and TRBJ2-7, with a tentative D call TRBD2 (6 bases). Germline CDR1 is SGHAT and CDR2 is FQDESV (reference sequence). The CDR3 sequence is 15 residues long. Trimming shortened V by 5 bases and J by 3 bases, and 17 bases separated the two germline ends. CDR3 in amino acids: CASSPRWGTHYEQYF. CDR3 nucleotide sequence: TGTGCCAGCAGCCCCCGTTGGGGGACTCACTACGAGCAGTACTTC.

The CDR3 reads CASSPPTHPEQFF. In nucleotides, the CDR3 is TGTGCCAGCTCACCCCCGACACATCCTGAGCAGTTCTTC. The chain combines TRBV18 with TRBJ2-1; no firm D call. V gave up 3 bases and J gave up 9 bases, with 12 bases separating them. This CDR3 region has 13 residues. Germline V lookup: CDR1 KGHSH, CDR2 LQKENI. The full variable domain, its missing parts supplied by reference TRBV18 and TRBJ2-1, is NAGVMQNPRHLVRRRGQEARLRCSPMKGHSHVYWYRQLPEEGLKFMVYLQKENIIDESGMPKERFSAEFPKEGPSILRIQQVVRGDSAAYFCASSPPTHPEQFFGPGTRLTVL.

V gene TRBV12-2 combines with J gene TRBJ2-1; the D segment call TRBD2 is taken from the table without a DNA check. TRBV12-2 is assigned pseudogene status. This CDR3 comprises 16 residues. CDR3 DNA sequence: TGTGCAAGTCCCACTCCTCTCGCGGGGGTCGACAATGAGCAGTTCTTC. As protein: CASPTPLAGVDNEQFF.

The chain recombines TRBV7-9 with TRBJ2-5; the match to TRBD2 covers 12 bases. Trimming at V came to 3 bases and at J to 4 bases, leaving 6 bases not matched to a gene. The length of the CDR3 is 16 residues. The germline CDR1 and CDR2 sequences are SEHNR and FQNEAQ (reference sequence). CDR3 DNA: TGTGCCAGCAGCTTTATGACTAGCGGGGGTCGAGAGACCCAGTACTTC. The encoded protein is CASSFMTSGGRETQYF.

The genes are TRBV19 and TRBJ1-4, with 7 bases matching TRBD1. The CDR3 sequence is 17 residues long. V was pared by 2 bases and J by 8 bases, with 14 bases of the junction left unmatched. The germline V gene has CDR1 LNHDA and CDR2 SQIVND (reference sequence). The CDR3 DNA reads TGTGCCAGTAGTATATCTGTTGTGAGGGGGACAGAGGAAAAACTGTTTTTT. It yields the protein CASSISVVRGTEEKLFF.